Below are 4 T cell receptor beta chains sequenced from a single sample in a study of regulatory T cells in long-lasting Graves disease. The TCR beta library used iRepertoire HTBI primers with Arm-PCR amplification of CDR3. TCRdb reprocessed the multiplex PCR reads via MiXCR and lists one record per CDR3 protein. The repertoire consists of hundreds of thousands of distinct CDR3 sequences, with about 15% occurring once and the leading ten covering under 9%. Regarding time point: newly diagnosed GD, antithyroid drugs for less than 3 months. The TCR library was made from RNA that had been extracted from PBMCs in TRIzol. These records were also assigned to another study, of T cells in Graves' hyperthyroidism and ophthalmopathy.

Specimen: peripheral blood mononuclear cells (PBMCs), collected at new diagnosis, from a patient treated with antithyroid drugs. All receptors derive from a woman in her thirties or forties with Graves disease.

This clonotype was seen many times. The chain joins TRBV19 to TRBJ2-1; TRBD2 aligns across 14 bases. The CDR3 length is 20 residues. With 1 base clipped from V and 6 bases from J, the junction kept 14 bases outside the gene matches. Germline V gene sequence: CDR1 LNHDA, CDR2 SQIVND (reference sequence). The CDR3 region has the DNA TGTGCCAGTAGTATAGTAGGGGTATCGGGACTAGCGGGGGCCCTCAATGAGCAGTTCTTC. Residues: CASSIVGVSGLAGALNEQFF.

This clonotype was counted at least ten times. This chain joins TRBV9 and TRBJ1-2; no clear D gene. The CDR3 has 13 residues. The germline V and J ends were trimmed by 0 bases and 4 bases, with 7 bases remaining between them. The V gene's germline CDR1 is SGDLS and CDR2 YYNGEE. DNA for the CDR3: TGTGCCAGCAGCGTAGGGCGGTCCTATGGCTACACCTTC. As protein: CASSVGRSYGYTF.

This chain links TRBV20-1 with TRBJ2-7, with 8 bases that match TRBD2. V trimming: 3 bases; J trimming: 0 bases; junction bases outside the gene matches: 10. Germline lookup yields CDR1 DFQATT and CDR2 SNEGSKA (reference sequence). The CDR3 covers 16 residues. The CDR3 region has the DNA TGCAGTGCTAGTGGTGTCAGCGGGAGCCCCTCCTACGAGCAGTACTTC. It yields the protein CSASGVSGSPSYEQYF.

This clonotype was seen ten or more times. J is TRBJ1-1 and V is TRBV28; tentatively, D is TRBD1 (6 bases). V lost 8 bases and J lost 1, with 17 bases in between. CDR3 length: 15 amino acids. Germline V gives CDR1 MDHEN, CDR2 SYDVKM. CDR3 coding DNA: TGTGCCAGCGGGACCCTCGGACAGCCGAACACTGAAGCTTTCTTT. Amino acid sequence: CASGTLGQPNTEAFF. Drawing the rest from reference TRBV28 and TRBJ1-1, the complete variable domain is DVKVTQSSRYLVKRTGEKVFLECVQDMDHENMFWYRQDPGLGLRLIYFSYDVKMKEKGDIPEGYSVSREKKERFSLILESASTNQTSMYLCASGTLGQPNTEAFFGQGTRLTVV.